The clone carrying this T cell receptor (beta chain) was picked up a small number of times. What it binds is unknown. The record originates from a study of T-cell reconstitution after alpha-beta-depleted transplantation in children. Regarding the study as a whole: From newly produced T cells came most of the T-cell counts and diversity one year after transplant. Surviving recipient T cells and thymic progenitors accounted for the high day-60 TCRbeta diversity observed in some patients.

The authors prepared the TCRbeta library with unique molecular identifiers. TCRdb passed the PCR reads through MiXCR, listing each CDR3 protein once. Here the sample spans about 830,000 distinct CDR3 sequences, roughly 15% being singletons. The starting material was PBMCs, mostly from graft donor cells, obtained 360 days after TCRalphabeta/CD19-depleted stem cell transplant. The receptor was isolated from a male patient between 10 and 17 years old who had a stem cell transplant for acute lymphoblastic leukemia, so the T cells may come from the graft donor.

CDR3 sequence reads: CASSVPDSGPQETQYF. For the CDR3, the DNA is TGCGCCAGCAGCGTTCCGGACTCTGGCCCCCAAGAGACCCAGTACTTC. This rearrangement joins TRBV5-1 to TRBJ2-5; TRBD2 is a possible D gene (5 bases). This CDR3 comprises 16 residues. In germline, CDR1 is SGHRS, CDR2 YFSETQ. The V and J ends lost 4 bases and 1 base respectively, with 17 bases between them.